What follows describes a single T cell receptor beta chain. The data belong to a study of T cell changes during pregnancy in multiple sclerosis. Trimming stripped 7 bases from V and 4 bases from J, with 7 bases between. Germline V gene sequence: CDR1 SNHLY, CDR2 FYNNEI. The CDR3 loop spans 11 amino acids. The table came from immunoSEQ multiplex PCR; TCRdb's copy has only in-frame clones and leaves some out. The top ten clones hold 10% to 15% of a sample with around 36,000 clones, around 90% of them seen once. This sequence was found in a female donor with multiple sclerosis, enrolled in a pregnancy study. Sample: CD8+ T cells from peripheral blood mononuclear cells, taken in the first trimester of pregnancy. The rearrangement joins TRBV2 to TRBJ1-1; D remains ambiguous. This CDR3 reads CASIRGTEAFF. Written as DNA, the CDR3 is TGTGCCAGCATACGGGGCACTGAAGCTTTCTTT. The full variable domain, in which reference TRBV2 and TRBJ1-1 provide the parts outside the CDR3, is EPEVTQTPSHQVTQMGQEVILRCVPISNHLYFYWYRQILGQKVEFLVSFYNNEISEKSEIFDDQFSVERPDGSNFTLKIRSTKLEDSAMYFCASIRGTEAFFGQGTRLTVV.